The 28 T cell receptor beta chains listed next were all sequenced from one sample in a study of Ad26.COV2.S vaccination and SARS-CoV-2 variants. The treatment denotes: some 20 received Ad26.COV2.S at low or high dose, single or two shots; 5 received placebo; per-sample allocation not given. Sampling was performed 63 days after the first vaccine or placebo injection. This table comes from immunoSEQ multiplex PCR, and its TCRdb copy is limited to in-frame clones, with some not included. The sample records over 200,000 clones, roughly 88% being singletons. The specimen comprised peripheral blood, sampled in a trial of Ad26.COV2.S vaccine versus placebo. The source is a person between 18 and 65 years old who received the Ad26.COV2.S COVID-19 vaccine or a placebo.

The gene calls are TRBV13 and TRBJ2-3, with D maybe TRBD2 (5 bases). From germline, CDR1 is PRHDT and CDR2 FYEKMQ (reference sequence). The ends were cut back, 6 bases at V and 0 bases at J, with 10 bases in the middle. This CDR3 contains 14 residues. The CDR3 spells CASRRRLSTDTQYF. For the CDR3, the DNA is TGTGCCAGCAGAAGGAGGTTGAGCACAGATACGCAGTATTTT.

This rearrangement joins TRBV28 to TRBJ2-1, with D perhaps TRBD1 (5 bases). The length of the CDR3 is 15 residues. CDR1 is MDHEN and CDR2 is SYDVKM in the germline V gene. V was pared by 7 bases and J by 5 bases, with 18 bases between. The CDR3 DNA reads as TGTGCCAGCAACGACCACTCAGGGCGAAACAATGAGCAGTTCTTC. It yields the protein CASNDHSGRNNEQFF.

The chain has TRBV11-3 and TRBJ2-3; 10 bases fit TRBD2. The CDR3 length is 15 residues. J lost 1 base, V lost 4 bases, and 2 bases had no gene match. The germline CDR1 and CDR2 sequences are SGHNT and YENEEA. CDR3 sequence reads: CASSWGTSGTDTQYF. The CDR3 region has the DNA TGTGCCAGCAGCTGGGGGACTAGCGGCACAGATACGCAGTATTTT. The complete variable domain, with remaining parts taken from reference TRBV11-3 and TRBJ2-3, reads EAGVVQSPRYKIIEKKQPVAFWCNPISGHNTLYWYLQNLGQGPELLIRYENEEAVDDSQLPKDRFSAERLKGVDSTLKIQPAELGDSAVYLCASSWGTSGTDTQYFGPGTRLTVL.

The CDR3 protein is CASSLRLAGEGEQFF. The CDR3 DNA reads TGTGCCAGCAGCTTACGACTAGCGGGGGAGGGTGAGCAGTTCTTC. The rearrangement joins TRBV11-3 to TRBJ2-1, with TRBD2 matching 12 bases. The CDR3 runs 15 residues. Germline loops: CDR1 SGHNT, CDR2 YENEEA. After removal of 2 bases from V and 9 bases from J, the junction contained 5 bases not matched to a gene. Using reference TRBV11-3 and TRBJ2-1 for the parts outside the CDR3, the full variable domain is EAGVVQSPRYKIIEKKQPVAFWCNPISGHNTLYWYLQNLGQGPELLIRYENEEAVDDSQLPKDRFSAERLKGVDSTLKIQPAELGDSAVYLCASSLRLAGEGEQFFGPGTRLTVL.

The chain links TRBV30 to TRBJ1-3; D possibly corresponds to TRBD1 (6 bases). The V gene's germline CDR1 is GTSNPN and CDR2 SVGIG (reference sequence). Trimming took 4 bases from V and 0 from J, leaving 10 bases between them. There are 14 residues in the CDR3. In DNA, the CDR3 is TGTGCCTGGACAGGGGCCTACTCTGGAAACACCATATATTTT. Its protein is CAWTGAYSGNTIYF.

The chain employs TRBV9 and TRBJ2-3; 7 positions match TRBD2. Germline-derived CDR1 and CDR2 are SGDLS and YYNGEE. The trim removed 4 bases at V and 0 bases at J, leaving 5 bases unmatched. The CDR3 runs to 15 residues. The CDR3 DNA is TGTGCCAGCAGCCCAGCGGGGCCTAGCACAGATACGCAGTATTTT. Translated, it gives CASSPAGPSTDTQYF.

V is TRBV7-3 and J is TRBJ2-2, with D maybe TRBD2 (6 bases). With 4 bases removed from V and 5 bases from J, the gap between germline ends came to 14 bases. The CDR3 has 15 residues. The germline gives CDR1 SGHTA, CDR2 FQGTGA. CDR3 bases: TGTGCCAGCAGCTCCCCCGATAGCGGAACCGGGGAGCTGTTTTTT. Encoded protein: CASSSPDSGTGELFF.

The chain employs TRBV5-6 and TRBJ1-1; tentatively, D is TRBD1 (6 bases). Per the germline V gene, CDR1 is SGHDT and CDR2 is YYEEEE. CDR3 length: 16 residues. V was pared by 1 base and J by 4 bases, with 17 bases between. The CDR3 sequence: CASSLFGGGGGTEAFF. As DNA, the CDR3 is TGTGCCAGCAGCTTGTTTGGCGGGGGCGGGGGCACTGAAGCTTTCTTT.

The chain combines TRBV6-6 with TRBJ2-3, with D possibly matching TRBD1 (7 bases). V shed 1 base and J shed 5 bases, with 13 bases lying between them. The germline V gene has CDR1 MNHNY and CDR2 SVGAGI (reference sequence). The length of the CDR3 is 15 residues. The CDR3 region has the DNA TGTGCCAGCAGTTACTGGAGGGGGCAGGGAGATACGCAGTATTTT. This codes for CASSYWRGQGDTQYF.

V usage is TRBV5-8 and J usage is TRBJ2-1; 9 nucleotides align to TRBD2. CDR1 and CDR2 (germline): SGHTS, YDEGEE. This CDR3 is 14 amino acids long. Trimming cost V 1 base and J 4 bases; bases outside gene matches: 0. CDR3 sequence (DNA): TGTGCCAGCAGCTTGACTAGCGGGTACAATGAGCAGTTCTTC. The encoded protein is CASSLTSGYNEQFF. The variable domain in full, completed from reference TRBV5-8 and TRBJ2-1, reads EAGVTQSPTHLIKTRGQQATLRCSPISGHTSVYWYQQALGLGLQFLLWYDEGEERNRGNFPPRFSGRQFPNYSSELNVNALELEDSALYLCASSLTSGYNEQFFGPGTRLTVL.

J is TRBJ2-1 and V is TRBV5-1, with D maybe TRBD2 (6 bases). Germline CDR1 is SGHRS and CDR2 is YFSETQ. V shed 0 bases and J shed 7 bases, with 11 bases lying between them. The CDR3 loop spans 14 amino acids. The CDR3 region is CASSLAGSSNEQFF. As DNA, the CDR3 is TGCGCCAGCAGCTTGGCCGGGAGCTCGAATGAGCAGTTCTTC.

The chain employs TRBV28 and TRBJ2-7; 8 nucleotides agree with TRBD2. CDR1 is MDHEN, CDR2 SYDVKM, per germline. The CDR3 runs to 14 residues. Trimming took 5 bases from V and 2 from J; bases not matched to a gene: 5. CDR3 nucleotide sequence: TGTGCCAGCAGTCCACTAGCGGAGGCCTACGAGCAGTACTTC. Its translation is CASSPLAEAYEQYF.

The rearrangement uses TRBV7-2 and TRBJ2-3; D is possibly TRBD2 (6 bases). V gave up 5 bases and J gave up 0 bases, with 15 bases separating them. The CDR3 contains 16 residues. Germline CDR1 reads SGHTA; CDR2 reads FQGNSA. As DNA, the CDR3 is TGTGCCAGCAGCGCCCTGTCTAGCGTAAGCACAGATACGCAGTATTTT. Translating it yields CASSALSSVSTDTQYF.

With respect to this clone: One junction end does not reproduce the germline sequence, and a read error may be involved. The J gene is TRBJ2-1, the V gene TRBV7-7; D ambiguous. The CDR3 contains 12 residues. Germline V CDR1 and CDR2: SSHAT, FNYEAQ (reference sequence). DNA for the CDR3: TGTGCTAGCAGCTCTGGTAAGGGTGAGCAGTTCTTC. Protein product: CASSSGKGEQFF.

The rearrangement links TRBV14 to TRBJ2-7; 8 nucleotides align to TRBD1. This CDR3 comprises 16 residues. Germline loops: CDR1 SGHDN, CDR2 FVKESK. With V trimmed by 0 bases and J by 2 bases, 6 bases remained unmatched. The CDR3 DNA reads TGTGCCAGCAGCCAAGATAGGACAGGGACCACCTACGAGCAGTACTTC. Amino acid sequence: CASSQDRTGTTYEQYF.

J is TRBJ2-5 and V is TRBV9; 7 positions agree with TRBD1. The trim removed 3 bases at V and 0 bases at J, leaving 5 bases unmatched. The germline gives CDR1 SGDLS, CDR2 YYNGEE. CDR3 size: 15 residues. DNA of the CDR3: TGTGCCAGCAGCGCCCAGGACAGGTACCAAGAGACCCAGTACTTC. This sequence encodes CASSAQDRYQETQYF.

This clone was observed a few times. The V and J genes are TRBV6-2 or TRBV6-3 and TRBJ1-5; tentatively, D is TRBD1 (6 bases). Looked up from germline, CDR1 is MNHEY and CDR2 is SVGEGT. The CDR3 covers 14 residues. V was pared by 2 bases and J by 7 bases, with 12 bases between. CDR3 bases: TGTGCCAGCAGTTACCTAACAGGGTACCAGCCCCAGCATTTT. Translating gives CASSYLTGYQPQHF.

The chain joins TRBV28 to TRBJ1-1; D is undetermined. The CDR3 runs 12 residues. V was clipped by 1 base and J by 4 bases, with 4 bases between them. Germline V gene sequence: CDR1 MDHEN, CDR2 SYDVKM. The DNA of the CDR3 is TGTGCCAGCAGTTTATACGCCACTGAAGCTTTCTTT. Its protein is CASSLYATEAFF.

The chain uses TRBV5-6 and TRBJ2-2; no clear D gene. V was pared by 2 bases and J by 0 bases, with 5 bases between. This CDR3 region has 14 residues. Germline CDR1 SGHDT, CDR2 YYEEEE. The CDR3 spells CASSFWANTGELFF. The CDR3 region has the DNA TGTGCCAGCAGCTTCTGGGCGAACACCGGGGAGCTGTTTTTT.

Details on this clone: Germline is not matched at one junction end, which may reflect a read error. V and J are TRBV6-2 or TRBV6-3 and TRBJ2-2; 13 positions match TRBD2. This CDR3 contains 18 residues. The germline CDR1 and CDR2 sequences are MNHEY and SVGEGT. The CDR3 spells CASTYQLAGGPNTGELFF. CDR3 sequence (DNA): TGTGCCAGCACTTACCAACTAGCGGGGGGGCCGAACACCGGGGAGCTGTTTTTT.

The chain couples TRBV28 to TRBJ2-7; D is undetermined. Germline assignment: CDR1 MDHEN and CDR2 SYDVKM. V lost 3 bases and J 4 bases, leaving 7 bases between the germline ends. CDR3 length equals 12 residues. As DNA, the CDR3 is TGTGCCAGCAGTTTCATGTTTTACGAGCAGTACTTC. Amino acid sequence: CASSFMFYEQYF.

This chain links TRBV5-1 with TRBJ1-1; TRBD1 might be the D (6 bases). Germline V gene sequence: CDR1 SGHRS, CDR2 YFSETQ. V was trimmed by 6 bases and J by 3 bases, leaving 18 bases between them. This CDR3 is built from 15 residues. Here the CDR3 DNA reads TGCGCCAGCAAAACATCCGGGACACAAGACACTGAAGCTTTCTTT. As protein: CASKTSGTQDTEAFF.

The chain employs TRBV7-2 and TRBJ1-1; D is uncertain. Trimming shortened V by 6 bases and J by 0 bases, and 2 bases separated the two germline ends. Germline CDR1 is SGHTA and CDR2 is FQGNSA. This CDR3 is built from 11 residues. The CDR3 is CASRLNTEAFF. In DNA form, the CDR3 reads TGTGCCAGCAGACTGAACACTGAAGCTTTCTTT. Together with reference TRBV7-2 and TRBJ1-1, the CDR3 gives the full variable domain: GAGVSQSPSNKVTEKGKDVELRCDPISGHTALYWYRQSLGQGLEFLIYFQGNSAPDKSGLPSDRFSAERTGGSVSTLTIQRTQQEDSAVYLCASRLNTEAFFGQGTRLTVV.

This sequence joins TRBV7-9 and TRBJ2-7; the match to TRBD1 covers 10 bases. Germline trimming cut 1 base from V and 4 bases from J; bases unmatched to any gene: 4. The CDR3 covers 15 residues. Germline CDR1 is SEHNR and CDR2 is FQNEAQ (reference sequence). CDR3 in amino acids: CASSLGSGQGYEQYF. CDR3 coding DNA: TGTGCCAGCAGCTTAGGCTCGGGACAGGGGTACGAGCAGTACTTC.

Only a few counts were recorded for this clone. The chain combines TRBV21-1 with TRBJ2-7. TRBV21-1 has pseudogene status. The CDR3 consists of 15 residues. The CDR3 reads CASSKAPPSIYEQYF. Here the CDR3 DNA reads TGTGCCAGCAGCAAAGCTCCCCCGTCCATCTACGAGCAGTACTTC.

This chain joins TRBV30 and TRBJ1-5; D gene uncertain. V lost 0 bases, J lost 4 bases, and 13 bases lay in between. The CDR3 runs 15 residues. Germline V gene lookup returns CDR1 GTSNPN and CDR2 SVGIG (reference sequence). CDR3 protein: CAWSVGRLRNQPQHF. Written as DNA, the CDR3 is TGTGCCTGGAGTGTAGGGAGGTTGAGGAATCAGCCCCAGCATTTT.

The genes are TRBV5-5 and TRBJ1-2, with TRBD1 matching over 7 bases. With 8 bases clipped from V and 1 base from J, the junction kept 5 bases outside the gene matches. Germline V gives CDR1 SGHKS, CDR2 YYEKEE (reference sequence). The CDR3 is made up of 13 amino acids. The CDR3 nucleotides are TGTGCCAGTGGGGCAGGGGGTAACTATGGCTACACCTTC. Its protein product is CASGAGGNYGYTF.

This chain uses TRBV28 with TRBJ1-3; 7 bases align to TRBD1. Trimming removed 5 bases from V and 0 bases from J; junction bases left unmatched: 4. The germline gives CDR1 MDHEN, CDR2 SYDVKM. This CDR3 is built from 15 residues. In DNA form, the CDR3 reads TGTGCCAGCAGTCCGACAGGGAACTCTGGAAACACCATATATTTT. Translation: CASSPTGNSGNTIYF. The variable domain in full, with the rest retrieved from reference TRBV28 and TRBJ1-3, is DVKVTQSSRYLVKRTGEKVFLECVQDMDHENMFWYRQDPGLGLRLIYFSYDVKMKEKGDIPEGYSVSREKKERFSLILESASTNQTSMYLCASSPTGNSGNTIYFGEGSWLTVV.